These 9 T cell receptor beta chains were all obtained from the same sample, sequenced in a study of T cells in localized non-small cell lung cancer. Using immunoSEQ multiplex PCR, the repertoire was profiled, and TCRdb retains in-frame clones only, with some absent. The sample has 70,000 to 90,000 clones; more than 75% are singletons. The material sequenced was peripheral blood, taken before any cancer treatment. The origin of the receptors is a female donor aged 60 or older with stage I lung adenocarcinoma.

CDR3 amino acids: CASSFQESVQYF. The CDR3 DNA sequence: TGTGCCAGTTCGTTCCAGGAGTCGGTCCAGTACTTC. The chain couples TRBV19 to TRBJ2-5; no definite D call. The V and J ends lost 8 bases and 10 bases respectively, with 17 bases between them. The length of the CDR3 is 12 residues. Germline CDR1 is LNHDA and CDR2 is SQIVND (reference sequence).

The chain has TRBV4-2 and TRBJ2-2; D unclear. Trimming pared 0 bases from V and 6 bases from J, leaving 8 bases between. From germline, CDR1 is LGHNA and CDR2 YNFKEQ. The CDR3 is made up of 14 amino acids. The CDR3 nucleotides are TGTGCCAGCAGCCAAGATTCCGGAGCCGGGGAGCTGTTTTTT. Translated: CASSQDSGAGELFF.

The sample holds one count of this clone. V gene TRBV7-2 combines with J gene TRBJ1-2; D is unresolved. There are 15 residues in the CDR3. Trimming took off 1 base at V and 5 bases at J, with 14 bases between the two ends. CDR1 and CDR2 (germline): SGHTA, FQGNSA. CDR3 sequence reads: CASSLGTPGFYGYTF. CDR3 nucleotide sequence: TGTGCCAGCAGCTTAGGAACTCCGGGCTTTTATGGCTACACCTTC. Filled out from reference TRBV7-2 and TRBJ1-2, the complete variable domain reads GAGVSQSPSNKVTEKGKDVELRCDPISGHTALYWYRQSLGQGLEFLIYFQGNSAPDKSGLPSDRFSAERTGGSVSTLTIQRTQQEDSAVYLCASSLGTPGFYGYTFGSGTRLTVV.

The chain is built from TRBV30 and TRBJ1-2; TRBD1 is a possible D gene (6 bases). Trimming left V 4 bases short and J 14 bases short, with 20 bases between. Germline lookup yields CDR1 GTSNPN and CDR2 SVGIG (reference sequence). The CDR3 is 12 amino acids. Written as DNA, the CDR3 is TGTGCCTGGACCGGACAGAGGGGCGGTGAGACCTTC. Its protein is CAWTGQRGGETF. Together with reference TRBV30 and TRBJ1-2, the CDR3 gives the full variable domain: SQTIHQWPATLVQPVGSPLSLECTVEGTSNPNLYWYRQAAGRGLQLLFYSVGIGQISSEVPQNLSASRPQDRQFILSSKKLLLSDSGFYLCAWTGQRGGETFGSGTRLTVV.

J is TRBJ2-5 and V is TRBV7-6, with TRBD2 identical over 16 bases. Germline assignment: CDR1 SGHVS and CDR2 FNYEAQ. The CDR3 is 16 residues long. Losses at the gene ends were 3 bases for V and 5 bases for J; bases not matched to a gene: 3. The CDR3 loop reads CASSLGTSGGVETQYF. The DNA of the CDR3 is TGTGCCAGCAGCTTGGGGACTAGCGGGGGGGTCGAGACCCAGTACTTC.

With respect to this clone: The CDR3 ends on some other residue instead of the conserved phenylalanine or tryptophan, so this is likely a read error. The chain carries TRBV19 and TRBJ1-5, with no clear D. Germline lookup yields CDR1 LNHDA and CDR2 SQIVND (reference sequence). The CDR3 runs 14 residues. V dropped 1 base and J dropped 3 bases, with 7 bases sitting between them. CDR3 loop: CASSIVGLNQPQHL. Written as DNA, the CDR3 is TGTGCCAGTAGTATAGTGGGCCTCAATCAGCCCCAGCATCTT.

This sequence joins TRBV5-4 and TRBJ2-2; 8 bases fit TRBD1. The CDR3 contains 15 residues. CDR1 and CDR2 (germline): SGHNT, YYREEE (reference sequence). After removal of 3 bases from V and 8 bases from J, the junction contained 9 bases not matched to a gene. CDR3 DNA: TGTGCCAGCAGCTGGCGGACAGGGCCGAGGGGGGAGCTGTTTTTT. This encodes CASSWRTGPRGELFF.

This rearrangement joins TRBV27 to TRBJ1-2; maybe TRBD1 (6 bases). The germline V and J ends were trimmed by 1 base and 6 bases, with 12 bases remaining between them. This CDR3 has 14 residues. Germline CDR1 and CDR2: MNHEY and SMNVEV (reference sequence). The CDR3 loop is CASSLFPGVNGYTF. DNA for the CDR3: TGTGCCAGCAGTTTATTCCCAGGGGTGAATGGCTACACCTTC.

The V call is TRBV11-3, the J call TRBJ1-1; D uncertain. The CDR3 has 13 amino acids. Trimming cost V 8 bases and J 0 bases, with 10 bases left between them. CDR1 SGHNT and CDR2 YENEEA come from the germline V gene. The CDR3 DNA reads TGTGCCAGCTCCGACCGTTTGAACACTGAAGCTTTCTTT. It codes for CASSDRLNTEAFF.